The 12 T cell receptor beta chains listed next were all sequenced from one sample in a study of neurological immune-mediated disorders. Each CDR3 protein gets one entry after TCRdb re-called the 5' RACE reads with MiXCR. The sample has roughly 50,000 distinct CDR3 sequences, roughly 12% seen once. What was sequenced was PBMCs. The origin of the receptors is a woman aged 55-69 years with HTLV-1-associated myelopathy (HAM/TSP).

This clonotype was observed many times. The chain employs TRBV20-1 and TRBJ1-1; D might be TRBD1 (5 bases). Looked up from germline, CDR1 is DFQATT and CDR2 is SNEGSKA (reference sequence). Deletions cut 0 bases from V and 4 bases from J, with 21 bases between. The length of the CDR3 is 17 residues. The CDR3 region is CSARDMGPQGRSTEAFF. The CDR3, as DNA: TGCAGTGCTAGAGATATGGGACCTCAGGGAAGGTCCACTGAAGCTTTCTTT.

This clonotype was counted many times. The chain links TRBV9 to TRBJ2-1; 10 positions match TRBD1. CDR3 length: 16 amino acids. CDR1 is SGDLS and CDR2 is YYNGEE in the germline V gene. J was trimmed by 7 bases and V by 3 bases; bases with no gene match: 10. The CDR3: CASSAPGTGALNEQFF. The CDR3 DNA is TGTGCCAGCAGCGCCCCCGGGACAGGGGCTTTGAATGAGCAGTTCTTC.

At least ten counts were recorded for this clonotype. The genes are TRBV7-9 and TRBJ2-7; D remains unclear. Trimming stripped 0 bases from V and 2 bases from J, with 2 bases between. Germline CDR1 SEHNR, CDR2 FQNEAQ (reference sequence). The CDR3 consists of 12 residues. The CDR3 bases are TGTGCCAGCAGCTTAGCCACCTACGAGCAGTACTTC. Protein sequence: CASSLATYEQYF.

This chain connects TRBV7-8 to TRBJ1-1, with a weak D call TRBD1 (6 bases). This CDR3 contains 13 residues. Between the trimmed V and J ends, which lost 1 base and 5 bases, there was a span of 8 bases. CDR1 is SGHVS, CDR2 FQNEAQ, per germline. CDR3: CASSLVTGTEAFF. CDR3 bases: TGTGCCAGCAGCTTAGTGACAGGAACTGAAGCTTTCTTT.

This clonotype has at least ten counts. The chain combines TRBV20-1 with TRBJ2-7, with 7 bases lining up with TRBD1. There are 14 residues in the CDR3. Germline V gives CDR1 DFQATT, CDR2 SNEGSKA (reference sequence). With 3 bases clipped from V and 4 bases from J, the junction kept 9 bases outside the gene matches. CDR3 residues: CSARPRTGEYEQYF. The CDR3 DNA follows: TGCAGTGCTAGGCCGAGGACAGGAGAGTACGAGCAGTACTTC.

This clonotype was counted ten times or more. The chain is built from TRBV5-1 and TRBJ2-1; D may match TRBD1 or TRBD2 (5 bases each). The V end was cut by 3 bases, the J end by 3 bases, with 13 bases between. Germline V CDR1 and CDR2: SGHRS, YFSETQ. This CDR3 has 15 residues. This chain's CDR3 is CASSSSWDRYNEQFF. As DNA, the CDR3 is TGCGCCAGCAGCTCCTCATGGGACCGCTACAATGAGCAGTTCTTC.

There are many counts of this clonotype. The CDR3 DNA reads TGTGCCAGCAGCTTTAGACAGGCTAGCACAGATACGCAGTATTTT. Translating gives CASSFRQASTDTQYF. The chain is built from TRBV7-6 and TRBJ2-3, with D perhaps TRBD1 (6 bases). Trimming cost V 3 bases and J 0 bases, with 10 bases left between them. CDR3 size: 15 residues. Germline V CDR1 and CDR2: SGHVS, FNYEAQ.

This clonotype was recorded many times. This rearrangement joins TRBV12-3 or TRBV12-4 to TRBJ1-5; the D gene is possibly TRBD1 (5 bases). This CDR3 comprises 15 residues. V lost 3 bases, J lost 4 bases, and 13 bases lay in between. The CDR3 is CASSLRQGLNQPQHF. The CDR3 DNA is TGTGCCAGCAGTTTGAGGCAGGGACTAAATCAGCCCCAGCATTTT.

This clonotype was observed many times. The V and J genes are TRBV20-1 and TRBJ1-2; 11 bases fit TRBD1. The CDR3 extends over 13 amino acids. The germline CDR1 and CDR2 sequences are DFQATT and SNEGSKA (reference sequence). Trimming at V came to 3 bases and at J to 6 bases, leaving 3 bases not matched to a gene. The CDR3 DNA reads TGCAGTGCTAGGAGGACAGGGGGCGATGGCTACACCTTC. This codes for CSARRTGGDGYTF.

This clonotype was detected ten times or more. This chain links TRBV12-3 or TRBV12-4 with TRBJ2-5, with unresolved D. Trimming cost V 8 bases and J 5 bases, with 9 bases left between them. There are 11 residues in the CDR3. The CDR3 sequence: CASGNPETQYF. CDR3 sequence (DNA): TGTGCCAGCGGGAATCCGGAGACCCAGTACTTC.

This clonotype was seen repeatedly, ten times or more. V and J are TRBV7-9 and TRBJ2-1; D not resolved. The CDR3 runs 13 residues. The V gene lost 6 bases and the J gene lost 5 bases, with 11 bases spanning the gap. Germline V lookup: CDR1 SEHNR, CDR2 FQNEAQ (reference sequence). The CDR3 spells CASSIVGNNEQFF. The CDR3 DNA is TGTGCCAGCAGTATAGTAGGTAACAATGAGCAGTTCTTC.

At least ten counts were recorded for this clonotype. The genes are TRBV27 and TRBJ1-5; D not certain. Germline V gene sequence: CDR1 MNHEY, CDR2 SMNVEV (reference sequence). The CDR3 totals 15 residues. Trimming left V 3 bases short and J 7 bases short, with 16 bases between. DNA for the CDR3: TGTGCCAGCAGTTTGGGCCATGGGGTTATGCAGCCCCAGCATTTT. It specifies CASSLGHGVMQPQHF.